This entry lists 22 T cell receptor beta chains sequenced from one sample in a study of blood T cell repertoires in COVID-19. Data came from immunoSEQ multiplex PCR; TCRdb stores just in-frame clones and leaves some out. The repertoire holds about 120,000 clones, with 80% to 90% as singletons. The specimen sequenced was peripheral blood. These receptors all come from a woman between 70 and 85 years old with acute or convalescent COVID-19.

CDR3 amino acids: CASSFTGILNTEAFF. The CDR3 bases are TGTGCCAGCAGTTTTACCGGGATCTTGAACACTGAAGCTTTCTTT. The chain uses TRBV28 and TRBJ1-1; D is unclear. Trimming cost V 3 bases and J 0 bases, with 11 bases left between them. Germline CDR1 MDHEN, CDR2 SYDVKM. The CDR3 contains 15 residues. Looking up the rest from reference TRBV28 and TRBJ1-1 gives the full variable domain: DVKVTQSSRYLVKRTGEKVFLECVQDMDHENMFWYRQDPGLGLRLIYFSYDVKMKEKGDIPEGYSVSREKKERFSLILESASTNQTSMYLCASSFTGILNTEAFFGQGTRLTVV.

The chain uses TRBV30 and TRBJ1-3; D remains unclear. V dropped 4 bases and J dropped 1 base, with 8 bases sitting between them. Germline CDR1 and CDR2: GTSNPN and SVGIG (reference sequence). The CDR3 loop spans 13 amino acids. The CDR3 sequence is CAWIRGSGNTIYF. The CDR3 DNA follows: TGTGCCTGGATCCGGGGATCTGGAAACACCATATATTTT.

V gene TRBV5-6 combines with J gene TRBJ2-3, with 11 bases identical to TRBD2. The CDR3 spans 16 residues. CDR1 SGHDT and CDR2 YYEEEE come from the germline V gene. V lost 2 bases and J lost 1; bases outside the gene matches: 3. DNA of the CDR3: TGTGCCAGCAGCTTTGCGGGACTAGCGGGCACAGATACGCAGTATTTT. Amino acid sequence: CASSFAGLAGTDTQYF.

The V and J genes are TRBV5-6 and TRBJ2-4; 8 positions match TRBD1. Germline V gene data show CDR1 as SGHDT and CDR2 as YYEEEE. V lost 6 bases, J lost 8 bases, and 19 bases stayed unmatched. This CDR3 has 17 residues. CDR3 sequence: CASTSKARTGPFYIQYF. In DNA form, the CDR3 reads TGTGCCAGCACCTCAAAGGCCCGGACAGGGCCCTTCTACATTCAGTACTTC.

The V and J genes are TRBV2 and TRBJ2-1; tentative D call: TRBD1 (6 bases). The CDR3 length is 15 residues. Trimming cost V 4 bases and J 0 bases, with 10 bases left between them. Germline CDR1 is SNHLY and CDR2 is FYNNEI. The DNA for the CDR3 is TGTGCCAGCAGTGTGGACAGAAGCTCCTACAATGAGCAGTTCTTC. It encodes CASSVDRSSYNEQFF. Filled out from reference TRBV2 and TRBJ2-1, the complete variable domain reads EPEVTQTPSHQVTQMGQEVILRCVPISNHLYFYWYRQILGQKVEFLVSFYNNEISEKSEIFDDQFSVERPDGSNFTLKIRSTKLEDSAMYFCASSVDRSSYNEQFFGPGTRLTVL.

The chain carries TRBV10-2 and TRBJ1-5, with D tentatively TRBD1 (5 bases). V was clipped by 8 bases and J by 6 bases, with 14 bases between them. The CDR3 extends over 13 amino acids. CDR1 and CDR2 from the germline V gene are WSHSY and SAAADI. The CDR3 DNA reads TGCGCCAGCTCGGGGGAGGCCGGTCAGCCCCAGCATTTT. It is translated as CASSGEAGQPQHF.

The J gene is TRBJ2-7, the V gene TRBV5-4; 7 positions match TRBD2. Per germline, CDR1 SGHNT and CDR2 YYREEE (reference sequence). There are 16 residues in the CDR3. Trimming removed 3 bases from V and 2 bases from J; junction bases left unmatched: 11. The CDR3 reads CASSSERRERAYEQYF. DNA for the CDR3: TGTGCCAGCAGCTCTGAGCGGCGGGAGCGGGCCTACGAGCAGTACTTC.

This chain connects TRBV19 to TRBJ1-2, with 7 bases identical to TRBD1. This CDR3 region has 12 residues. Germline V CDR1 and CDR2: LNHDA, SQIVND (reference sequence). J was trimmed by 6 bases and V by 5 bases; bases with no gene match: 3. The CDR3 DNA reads TGTGCCAGTAGTCAGGGGGAGGATGGCTACACCTTC. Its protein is CASSQGEDGYTF.

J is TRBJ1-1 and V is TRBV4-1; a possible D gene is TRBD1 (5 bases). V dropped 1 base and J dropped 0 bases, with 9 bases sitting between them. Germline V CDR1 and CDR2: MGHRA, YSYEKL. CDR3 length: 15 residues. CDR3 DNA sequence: TGCGCCAGCAGCCAAGCCGACAGCCTGAACACTGAAGCTTTCTTT. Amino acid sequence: CASSQADSLNTEAFF.

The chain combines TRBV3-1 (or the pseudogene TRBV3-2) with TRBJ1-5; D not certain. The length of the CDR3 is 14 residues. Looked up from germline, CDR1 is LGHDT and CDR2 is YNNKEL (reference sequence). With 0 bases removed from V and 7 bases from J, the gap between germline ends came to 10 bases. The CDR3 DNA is TGTGCCAGCAGCCAAGAGGGCACCCACCAGCCCCAGCATTTT. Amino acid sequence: CASSQEGTHQPQHF.

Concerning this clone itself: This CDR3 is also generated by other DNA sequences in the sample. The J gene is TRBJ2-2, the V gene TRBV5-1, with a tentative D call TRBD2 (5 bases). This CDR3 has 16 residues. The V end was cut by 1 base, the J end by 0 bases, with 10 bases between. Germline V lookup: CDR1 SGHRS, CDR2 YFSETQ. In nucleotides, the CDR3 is TGCGCCAGCAGCTTGCTACGAGGGACGAACACCGGGGAGCTGTTTTTT. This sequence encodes CASSLLRGTNTGELFF.

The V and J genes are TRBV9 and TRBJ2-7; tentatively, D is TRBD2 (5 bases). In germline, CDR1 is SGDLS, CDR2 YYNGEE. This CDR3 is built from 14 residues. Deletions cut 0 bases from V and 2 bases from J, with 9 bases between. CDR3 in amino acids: CASSVDPGTYEQYF. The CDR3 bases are TGTGCCAGCAGCGTAGATCCCGGGACCTACGAGCAGTACTTC.

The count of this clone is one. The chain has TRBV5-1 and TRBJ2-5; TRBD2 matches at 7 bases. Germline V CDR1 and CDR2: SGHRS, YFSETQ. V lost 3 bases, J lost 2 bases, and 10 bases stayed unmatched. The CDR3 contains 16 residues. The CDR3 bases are TGCGCCAGCAGCTCAAACCTGGGGGGGAAGCAAGAGACCCAGTACTTC. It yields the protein CASSSNLGGKQETQYF.

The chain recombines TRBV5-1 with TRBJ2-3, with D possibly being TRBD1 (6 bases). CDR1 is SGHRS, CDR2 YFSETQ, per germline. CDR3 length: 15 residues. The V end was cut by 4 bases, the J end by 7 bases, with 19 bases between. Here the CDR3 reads CASSVTTGNENTQYF. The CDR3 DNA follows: TGCGCCAGCAGCGTAACCACAGGGAACGAAAATACGCAGTATTTT.

DNA of the CDR3: TGTGCCAGCAGCCAGGGGACAGGGGACCACTATGGCTACACCTTC. As protein: CASSQGTGDHYGYTF. This chain joins TRBV3-1 (or the pseudogene TRBV3-2) and TRBJ1-2; 10 bases map to TRBD1. This CDR3 has 15 residues. V trimming: 3 bases; J trimming: 3 bases; junction bases outside the gene matches: 4. Per the germline V gene, CDR1 is LGHDT and CDR2 is YNNKEL (reference sequence).

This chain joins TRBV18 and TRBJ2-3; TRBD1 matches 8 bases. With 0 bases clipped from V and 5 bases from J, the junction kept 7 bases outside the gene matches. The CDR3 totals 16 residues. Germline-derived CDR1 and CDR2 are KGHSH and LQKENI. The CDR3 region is CASSPPRAGGVDTQYF. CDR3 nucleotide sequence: TGTGCCAGCTCACCACCGCGGGCAGGGGGCGTAGATACGCAGTATTTT.

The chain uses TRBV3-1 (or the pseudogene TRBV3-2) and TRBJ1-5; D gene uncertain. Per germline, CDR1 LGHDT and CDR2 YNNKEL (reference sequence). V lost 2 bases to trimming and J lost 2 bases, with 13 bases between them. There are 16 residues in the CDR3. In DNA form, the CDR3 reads TGTGCCAGCAGCCAATCGGTCGCCGCTGGCAATCAGCCCCAGCATTTT. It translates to CASSQSVAAGNQPQHF.

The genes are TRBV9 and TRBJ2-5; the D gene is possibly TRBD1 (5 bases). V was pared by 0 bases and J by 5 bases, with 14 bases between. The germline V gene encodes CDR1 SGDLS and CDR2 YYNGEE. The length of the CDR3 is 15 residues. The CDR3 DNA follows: TGTGCCAGCAGCGTAGGCCTAGGGGATGGGGAGACCCAGTACTTC. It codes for CASSVGLGDGETQYF.

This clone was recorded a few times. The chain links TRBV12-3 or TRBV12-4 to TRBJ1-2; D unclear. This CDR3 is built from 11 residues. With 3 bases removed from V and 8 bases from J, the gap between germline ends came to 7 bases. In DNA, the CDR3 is TGTGCCAGCAGTTTGGGCCGCGGCTACACCTTC. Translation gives CASSLGRGYTF.

The CDR3 coding sequence is TGTGCCAGCAGCCGGACAGGGGACAATTCACCCCTCCACTTT. It codes for CASSRTGDNSPLHF. The gene calls are TRBV28 and TRBJ1-6, with TRBD1 matching 9 bases. J was trimmed by 7 bases and V by 6 bases; bases with no gene match: 4. CDR1 and CDR2 from the germline V gene are MDHEN and SYDVKM. The CDR3 covers 14 residues.

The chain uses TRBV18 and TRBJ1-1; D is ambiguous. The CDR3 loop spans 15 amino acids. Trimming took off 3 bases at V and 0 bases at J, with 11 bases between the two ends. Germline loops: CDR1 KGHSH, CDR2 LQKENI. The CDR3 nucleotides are TGTGCCAGCTCACCCCCTTCAACTATGAACACTGAAGCTTTCTTT. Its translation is CASSPPSTMNTEAFF.

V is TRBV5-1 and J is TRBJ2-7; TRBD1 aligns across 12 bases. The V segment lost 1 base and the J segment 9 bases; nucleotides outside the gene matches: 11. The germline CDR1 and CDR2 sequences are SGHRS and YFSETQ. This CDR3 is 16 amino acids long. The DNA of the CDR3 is TGCGCCAGCAGCTTGATAATGGCGGGACAGGGGGCCTGGCAGTACTTC. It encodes CASSLIMAGQGAWQYF. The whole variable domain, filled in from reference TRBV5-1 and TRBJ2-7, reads KAGVTQTPRYLIKTRGQQVTLSCSPISGHRSVSWYQQTPGQGLQFLFEYFSETQRNKGNFPGRFSGRQFSNSRSEMNVSTLELGDSALYLCASSLIMAGQGAWQYFGPGTRLTVT.